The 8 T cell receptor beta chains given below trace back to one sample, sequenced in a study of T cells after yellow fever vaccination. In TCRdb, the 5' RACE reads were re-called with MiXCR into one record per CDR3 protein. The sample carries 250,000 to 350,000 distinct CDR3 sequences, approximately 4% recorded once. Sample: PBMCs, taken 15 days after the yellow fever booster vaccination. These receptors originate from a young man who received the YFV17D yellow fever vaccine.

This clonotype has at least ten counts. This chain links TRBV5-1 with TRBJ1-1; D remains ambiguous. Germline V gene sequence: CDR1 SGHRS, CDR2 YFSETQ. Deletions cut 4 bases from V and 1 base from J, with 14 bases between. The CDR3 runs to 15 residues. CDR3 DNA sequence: TGCGCCAGCAGCGCCCGGCTCGGTCCGAACACTGAAGCTTTCTTT. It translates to CASSARLGPNTEAFF.

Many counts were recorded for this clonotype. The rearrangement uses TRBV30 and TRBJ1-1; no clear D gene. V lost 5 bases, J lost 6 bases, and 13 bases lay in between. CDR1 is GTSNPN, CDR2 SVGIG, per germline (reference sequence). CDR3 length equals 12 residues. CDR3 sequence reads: CAWSRKWAEAFF. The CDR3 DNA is TGTGCCTGGTCCCGCAAATGGGCTGAAGCTTTCTTT.

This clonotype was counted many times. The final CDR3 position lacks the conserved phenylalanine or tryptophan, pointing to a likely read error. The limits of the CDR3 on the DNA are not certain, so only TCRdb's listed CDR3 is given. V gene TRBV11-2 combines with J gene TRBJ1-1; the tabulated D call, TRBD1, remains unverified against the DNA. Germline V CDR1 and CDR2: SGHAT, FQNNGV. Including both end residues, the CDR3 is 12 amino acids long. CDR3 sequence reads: CASSPTDRRPTL.

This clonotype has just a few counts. CDR3 DNA sequence: TGTGCCAGCAGCCAAGAAAGAGGCTTGGCGCAGTATTTT. Protein sequence: CASSQERGLAQYF. This sequence joins TRBV14 and TRBJ2-3; D uncertain. The CDR3 extends over 13 amino acids. V was clipped by 0 bases and J by 10 bases, with 11 bases between them. Germline assignment: CDR1 SGHDN and CDR2 FVKESK.

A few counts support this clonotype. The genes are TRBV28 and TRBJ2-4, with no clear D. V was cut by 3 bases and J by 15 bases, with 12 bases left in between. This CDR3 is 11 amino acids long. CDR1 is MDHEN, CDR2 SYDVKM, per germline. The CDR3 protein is CASSFSGWLYF. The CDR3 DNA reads TGTGCCAGCAGTTTTTCCGGCTGGCTGTACTTC.

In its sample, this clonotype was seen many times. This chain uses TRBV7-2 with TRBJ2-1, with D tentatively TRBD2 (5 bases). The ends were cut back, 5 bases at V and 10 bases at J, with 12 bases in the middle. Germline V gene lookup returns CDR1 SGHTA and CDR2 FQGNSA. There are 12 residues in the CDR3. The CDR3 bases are TGTGCCAGCAGCACAGTACCGGGGGAGCAGTTCTTC. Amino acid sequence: CASSTVPGEQFF.

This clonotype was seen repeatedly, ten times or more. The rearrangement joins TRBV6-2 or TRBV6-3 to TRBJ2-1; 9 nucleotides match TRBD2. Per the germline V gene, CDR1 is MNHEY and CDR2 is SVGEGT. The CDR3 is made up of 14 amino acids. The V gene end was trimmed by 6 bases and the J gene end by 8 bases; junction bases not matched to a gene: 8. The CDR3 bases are TGTGCCAGCAGACGAGCGGGGGGTAGCCATGAGCAGTTCTTC. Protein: CASRRAGGSHEQFF.

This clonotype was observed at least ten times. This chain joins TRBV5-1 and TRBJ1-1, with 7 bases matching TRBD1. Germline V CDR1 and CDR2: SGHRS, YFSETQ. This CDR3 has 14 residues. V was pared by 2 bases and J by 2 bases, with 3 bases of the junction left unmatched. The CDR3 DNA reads TGCGCCAGCAGCTTTGTAGGGGGCAACACTGAAGCTTTCTTT. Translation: CASSFVGGNTEAFF.